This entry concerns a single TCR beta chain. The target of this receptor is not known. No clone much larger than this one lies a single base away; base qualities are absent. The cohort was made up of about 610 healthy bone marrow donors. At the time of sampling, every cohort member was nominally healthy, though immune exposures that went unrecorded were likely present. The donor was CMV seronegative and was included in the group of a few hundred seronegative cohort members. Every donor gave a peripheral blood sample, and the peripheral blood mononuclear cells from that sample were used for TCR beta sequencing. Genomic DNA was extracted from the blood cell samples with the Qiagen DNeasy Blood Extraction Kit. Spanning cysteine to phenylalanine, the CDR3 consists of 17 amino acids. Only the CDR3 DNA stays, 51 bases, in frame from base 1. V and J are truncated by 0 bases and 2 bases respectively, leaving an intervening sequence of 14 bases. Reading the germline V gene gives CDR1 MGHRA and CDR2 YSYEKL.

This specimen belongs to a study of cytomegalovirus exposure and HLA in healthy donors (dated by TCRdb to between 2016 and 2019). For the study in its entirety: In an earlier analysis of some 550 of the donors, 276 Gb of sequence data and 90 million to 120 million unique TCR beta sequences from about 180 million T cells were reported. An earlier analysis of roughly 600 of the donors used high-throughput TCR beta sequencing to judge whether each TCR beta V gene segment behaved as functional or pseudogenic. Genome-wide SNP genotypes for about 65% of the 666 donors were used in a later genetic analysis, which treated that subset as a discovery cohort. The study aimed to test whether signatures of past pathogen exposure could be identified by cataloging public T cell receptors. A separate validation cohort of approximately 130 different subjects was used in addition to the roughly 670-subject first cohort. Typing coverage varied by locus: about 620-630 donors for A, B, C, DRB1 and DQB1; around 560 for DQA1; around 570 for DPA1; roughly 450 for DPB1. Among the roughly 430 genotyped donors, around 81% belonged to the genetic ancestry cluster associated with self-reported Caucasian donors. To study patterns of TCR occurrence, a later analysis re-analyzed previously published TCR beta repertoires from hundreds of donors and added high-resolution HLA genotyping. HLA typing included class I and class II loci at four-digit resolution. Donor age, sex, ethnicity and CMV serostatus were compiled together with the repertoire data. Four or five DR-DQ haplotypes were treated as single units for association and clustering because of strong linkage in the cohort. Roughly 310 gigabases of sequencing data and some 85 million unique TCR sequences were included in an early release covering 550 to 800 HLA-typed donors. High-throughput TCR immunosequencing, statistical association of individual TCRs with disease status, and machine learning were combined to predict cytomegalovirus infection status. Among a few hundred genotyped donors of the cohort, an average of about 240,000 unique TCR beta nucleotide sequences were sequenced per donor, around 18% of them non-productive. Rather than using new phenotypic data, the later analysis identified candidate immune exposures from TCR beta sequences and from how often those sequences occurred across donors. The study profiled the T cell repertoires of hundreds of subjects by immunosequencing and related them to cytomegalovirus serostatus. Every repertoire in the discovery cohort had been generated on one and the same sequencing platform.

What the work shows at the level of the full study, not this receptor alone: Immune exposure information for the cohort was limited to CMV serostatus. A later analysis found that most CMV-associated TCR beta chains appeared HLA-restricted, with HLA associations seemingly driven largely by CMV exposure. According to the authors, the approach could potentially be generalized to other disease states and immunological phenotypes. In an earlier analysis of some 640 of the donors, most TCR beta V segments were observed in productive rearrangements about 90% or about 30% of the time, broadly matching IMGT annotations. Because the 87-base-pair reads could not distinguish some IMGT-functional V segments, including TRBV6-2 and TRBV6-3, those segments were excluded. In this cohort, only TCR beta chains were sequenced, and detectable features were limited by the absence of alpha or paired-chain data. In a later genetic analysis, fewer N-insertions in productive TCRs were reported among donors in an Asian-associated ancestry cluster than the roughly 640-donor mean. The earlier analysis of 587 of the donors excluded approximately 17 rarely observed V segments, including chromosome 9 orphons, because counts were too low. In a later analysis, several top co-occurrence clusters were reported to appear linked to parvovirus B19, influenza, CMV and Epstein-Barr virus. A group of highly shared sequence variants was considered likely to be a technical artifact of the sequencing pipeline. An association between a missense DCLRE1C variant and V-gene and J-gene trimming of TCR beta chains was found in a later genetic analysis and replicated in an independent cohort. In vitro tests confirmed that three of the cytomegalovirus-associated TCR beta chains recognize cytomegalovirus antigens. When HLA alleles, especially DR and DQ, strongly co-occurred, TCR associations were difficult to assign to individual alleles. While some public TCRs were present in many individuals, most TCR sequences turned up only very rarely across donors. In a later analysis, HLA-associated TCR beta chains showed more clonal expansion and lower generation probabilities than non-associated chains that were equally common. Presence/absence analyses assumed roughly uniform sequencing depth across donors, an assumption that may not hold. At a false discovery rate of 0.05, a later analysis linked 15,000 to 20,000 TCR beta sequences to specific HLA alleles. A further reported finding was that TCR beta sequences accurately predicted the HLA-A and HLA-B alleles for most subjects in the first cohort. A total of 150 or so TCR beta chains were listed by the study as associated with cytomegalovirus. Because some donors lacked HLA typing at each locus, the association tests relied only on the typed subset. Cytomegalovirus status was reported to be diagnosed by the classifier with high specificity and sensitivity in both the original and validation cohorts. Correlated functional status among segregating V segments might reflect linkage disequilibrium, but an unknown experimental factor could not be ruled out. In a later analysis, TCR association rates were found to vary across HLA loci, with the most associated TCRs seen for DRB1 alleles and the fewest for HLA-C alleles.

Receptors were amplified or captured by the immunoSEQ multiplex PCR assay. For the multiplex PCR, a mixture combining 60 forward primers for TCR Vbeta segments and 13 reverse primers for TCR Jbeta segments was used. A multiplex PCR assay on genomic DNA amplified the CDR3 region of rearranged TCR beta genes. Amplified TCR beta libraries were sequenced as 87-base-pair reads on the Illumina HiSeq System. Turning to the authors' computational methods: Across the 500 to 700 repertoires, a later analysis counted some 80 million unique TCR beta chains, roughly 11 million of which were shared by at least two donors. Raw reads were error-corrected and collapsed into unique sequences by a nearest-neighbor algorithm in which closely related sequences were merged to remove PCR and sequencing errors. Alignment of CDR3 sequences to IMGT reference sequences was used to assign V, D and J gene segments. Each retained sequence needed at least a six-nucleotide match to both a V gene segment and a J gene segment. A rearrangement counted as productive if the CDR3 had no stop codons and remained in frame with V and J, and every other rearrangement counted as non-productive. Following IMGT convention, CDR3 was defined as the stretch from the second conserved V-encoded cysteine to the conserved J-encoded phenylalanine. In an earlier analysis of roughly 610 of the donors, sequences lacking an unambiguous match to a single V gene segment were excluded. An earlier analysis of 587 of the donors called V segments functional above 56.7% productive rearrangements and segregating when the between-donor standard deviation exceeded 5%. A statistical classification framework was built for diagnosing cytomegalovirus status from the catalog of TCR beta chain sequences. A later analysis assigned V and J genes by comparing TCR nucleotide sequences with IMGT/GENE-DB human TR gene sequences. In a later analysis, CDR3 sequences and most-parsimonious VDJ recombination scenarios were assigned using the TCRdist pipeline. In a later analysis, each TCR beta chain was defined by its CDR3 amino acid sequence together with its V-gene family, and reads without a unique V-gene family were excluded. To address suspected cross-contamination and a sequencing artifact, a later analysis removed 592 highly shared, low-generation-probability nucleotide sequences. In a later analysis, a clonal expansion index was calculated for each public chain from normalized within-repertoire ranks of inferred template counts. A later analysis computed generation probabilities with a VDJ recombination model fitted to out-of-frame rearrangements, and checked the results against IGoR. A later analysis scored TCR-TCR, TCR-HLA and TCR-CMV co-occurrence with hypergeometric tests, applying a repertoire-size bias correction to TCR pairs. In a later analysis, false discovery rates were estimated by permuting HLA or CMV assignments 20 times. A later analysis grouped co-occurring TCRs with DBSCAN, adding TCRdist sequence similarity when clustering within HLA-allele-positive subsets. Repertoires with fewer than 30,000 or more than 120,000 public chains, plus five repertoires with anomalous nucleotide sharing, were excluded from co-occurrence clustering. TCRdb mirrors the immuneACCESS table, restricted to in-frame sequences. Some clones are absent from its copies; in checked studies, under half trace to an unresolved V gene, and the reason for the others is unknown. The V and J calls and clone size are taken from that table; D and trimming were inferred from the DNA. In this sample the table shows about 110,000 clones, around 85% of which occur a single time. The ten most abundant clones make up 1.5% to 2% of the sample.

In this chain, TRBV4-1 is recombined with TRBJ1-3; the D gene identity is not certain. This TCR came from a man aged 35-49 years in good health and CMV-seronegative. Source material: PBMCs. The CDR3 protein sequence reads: CASSQEQTYSTGNTIYF. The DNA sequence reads TGCGCCAGCAGCCAAGAACAAACCTACAGCACTGGAAACACCATATATTTT.